Here is one TCR beta chain with its context. The record originates from a study of OX40 agonist ivuxolimab in advanced cancers. Germline values: CDR1 SGHTA, CDR2 FQGNSA. CDR3 length: 14 amino acids. V was cut by 2 bases and J by 0 bases, with 6 bases left in between. The table came from immunoSEQ multiplex PCR; TCRdb's copy has only in-frame clones and leaves some out. Altogether about 110,000 clones are present, around nine tenths being singletons, with the ten largest covering around 0.48%. The chain joins TRBV7-2 to TRBJ2-3; no reliable D call. This receptor was taken from an adult with an advanced solid tumor such as melanoma, head and neck, liver or kidney cancer. This specimen consisted of CD4+ or CD8+ T cells sorted from blood, obtained in a trial of the OX40 agonist ivuxolimab. CDR3 bases: TGTGCCAGCAGCTTATACGACAGCACAGATACGCAGTATTTT. Translated: CASSLYDSTDTQYF. Full variable domain (rest looked up from reference TRBV7-2 and TRBJ2-3): GAGVSQSPSNKVTEKGKDVELRCDPISGHTALYWYRQSLGQGLEFLIYFQGNSAPDKSGLPSDRFSAERTGGSVSTLTIQRTQQEDSAVYLCASSLYDSTDTQYFGPGTRLTVL.